A single TCR beta chain is shown here with its context. The antigen remains unidentified. Repertoires were generated with immunoSEQ multiplex PCR, while TCRdb's copy carries only in-frame clones and drops some. The table includes about 39,000 clones, approximately 93% detected once. The V gene's germline CDR1 is MNHEY and CDR2 SMNVEV (reference sequence). The CDR3 is 15 amino acids. V lost 7 bases, J lost 3 bases, and 18 bases lay in between. This specimen belongs to a study of graft-versus-host responses after intestinal transplantation. About the research overall: Uniformly, recipients were administered anti-thymocyte globulin induction with subsequent tacrolimus and steroids for approximately three years.

This rearrangement joins TRBV27 to TRBJ1-1; TRBD1 might be the D (6 bases). The material sequenced was unstimulated CD8+ T cells sorted from spleen or lymph node cells, taken before transplant. The TCR was taken from a human donor who was the organ donor for an intestinal transplant. CDR3 amino acids: CASILTGQYYTEAFF. The CDR3 DNA reads TGTGCCAGCATCCTCACAGGACAGTACTACACTGAAGCTTTCTTT.